A single sample gave rise to the 21 T cell receptor beta chains below, sequenced in a study of blood T cell repertoires in COVID-19. Libraries were prepared by immunoSEQ multiplex PCR; TCRdb keeps only in-frame clonotypes and omits some of them. The sample yields over 65,000 clones, roughly 79% seen once. Sequenced: peripheral blood. These TCRs come from a man aged 80 or over with acute or convalescent COVID-19.

The rearrangement links TRBV6-5 to TRBJ2-7; 10 bases align to TRBD2. This CDR3 comprises 15 residues. J was trimmed by 3 bases and V by 2 bases; bases with no gene match: 4. Germline V gene lookup returns CDR1 MNHEY and CDR2 SVGAGI. In DNA form, the CDR3 reads TGTGCCAGCAGTTACCAGAGGACTAGCGGCTACGAGCAGTACTTC. It is translated as CASSYQRTSGYEQYF.

This chain uses TRBV19 with TRBJ2-3; D is possibly TRBD2 (6 bases). CDR1 is LNHDA, CDR2 SQIVND, per germline (reference sequence). The CDR3 has 15 residues. The V gene lost 3 bases and the J gene lost 5 bases, with 15 bases spanning the gap. CDR3 loop: CASSIANLGGDTQYF. The CDR3 nucleotides are TGTGCCAGTAGTATCGCGAATCTGGGGGGAGATACGCAGTATTTT. The entire variable domain, with the rest obtained from reference TRBV19 and TRBJ2-3, is as follows: DGGITQSPKYLFRKEGQNVTLSCEQNLNHDAMYWYRQDPGQGLRLIYYSQIVNDFQKGDIAEGYSVSREKKESFPLTVTSAQKNPTAFYLCASSIANLGGDTQYFGPGTRLTVL.

As to this clone: At one end the junction does not follow the germline gene, possibly because of a read error. This chain links TRBV12-3 or TRBV12-4 with TRBJ2-7, with TRBD2 as a possible D gene (6 bases). There are 13 residues in the CDR3. The CDR3 DNA reads as TGTGCCAGCAGACCCGCGGGACTCGCCGAACAAGACTTC. Translation: CASRPAGLAEQDF.

This clone has only a few counts. The chain has TRBV7-9 and TRBJ1-1, with 7 positions matching TRBD1. With V trimmed by 10 bases and J by 0 bases, 11 bases remained unmatched. The germline CDR1 and CDR2 sequences are SEHNR and FQNEAQ (reference sequence). The CDR3 length is 15 residues. The chain's CDR3 is CATRQGSPLNTEAFF. The CDR3, as DNA: TGTGCCACAAGACAGGGTTCCCCCCTGAACACTGAAGCTTTCTTT.

The rearrangement joins TRBV29-1 to TRBJ2-1, with 7 bases that match TRBD2. Trimming removed 6 bases from V and 3 bases from J; junction bases left unmatched: 5. CDR1 and CDR2 from the germline V gene are SQVTM and ANQGSEA. CDR3 size: 13 residues. As DNA, the CDR3 is TGCAGCGTAAGGGCTAGCGGCTACAATGAGCAGTTCTTC. It translates to CSVRASGYNEQFF.

This clone has only a few counts. The chain has TRBV6-5 and TRBJ1-1; a weak D match, TRBD1 (6 bases). The CDR3 spans 12 residues. The germline CDR1 and CDR2 sequences are MNHEY and SVGAGI. Trimming took off 2 bases at V and 7 bases at J, with 8 bases between the two ends. CDR3 DNA sequence: TGTGCCAGCAGTTACACGACAGGTGAAGCTTTCTTT. It is translated as CASSYTTGEAFF.

The CDR3 region is CASSSAGLAGGPGTGELFF. Here the CDR3 DNA reads TGTGCCAGCAGCTCCGCAGGACTAGCGGGAGGGCCAGGCACCGGGGAGCTGTTTTTT. The J gene is TRBJ2-2, the V gene TRBV7-2, with 15 positions matching TRBD2. The junction had 10 bases not matched to a gene; V was cut back by 4 bases and J by 4 bases. The germline V gene has CDR1 SGHTA and CDR2 FQGNSA. CDR3 length: 19 residues.

CDR3 coding DNA: TGTGCCAGCAGTTTTGCGGGGCTGCCGCGGGGAGAGACCCAGTACTTC. This codes for CASSFAGLPRGETQYF. The chain employs TRBV28 and TRBJ2-5, with D possibly TRBD2 on 6 matching bases. V lost 3 bases and J lost 4, with 18 bases in between. Germline V lookup: CDR1 MDHEN, CDR2 SYDVKM. CDR3 length: 16 amino acids.

The chain couples TRBV5-4 to TRBJ2-1; 9 nucleotides line up with TRBD2. Germline V gives CDR1 SGHNT, CDR2 YYREEE (reference sequence). The trim removed 3 bases at V and 6 bases at J, leaving 13 bases unmatched. The CDR3 consists of 17 residues. The CDR3, as DNA: TGTGCCAGCAGCTCTAATTTTCCGGGACTAGCTTCCAATGAGCAGTTCTTC. It yields the protein CASSSNFPGLASNEQFF.

This clone was seen only a few times. The V and J genes are TRBV19 and TRBJ1-6; D gene ambiguous. The germline V gene has CDR1 LNHDA and CDR2 SQIVND (reference sequence). The CDR3 is 14 amino acids. The germline V and J ends were trimmed by 10 bases and 9 bases, with 19 bases remaining between them. CDR3: CATDAKGVGSPLHF. The CDR3 nucleotides are TGTGCCACCGACGCAAAGGGAGTGGGTTCACCCCTCCACTTT. Supplemented by reference TRBV19 and TRBJ1-6, the full variable domain reads DGGITQSPKYLFRKEGQNVTLSCEQNLNHDAMYWYRQDPGQGLRLIYYSQIVNDFQKGDIAEGYSVSREKKESFPLTVTSAQKNPTAFYLCATDAKGVGSPLHFGNGTRLTVT.

The J gene is TRBJ2-1, the V gene TRBV5-1; D is perhaps TRBD1 (6 bases). Looked up from germline, CDR1 is SGHRS and CDR2 is YFSETQ. V was pared by 2 bases and J by 6 bases, with 15 bases between. The CDR3 contains 15 residues. CDR3 in amino acids: CASSFIGGQSNEQFF. The DNA for the CDR3 is TGCGCCAGCAGCTTCATAGGAGGACAGTCCAATGAGCAGTTCTTC.

V usage is TRBV18 and J usage is TRBJ1-5; a weak D match, TRBD1 (6 bases). Germline V CDR1 and CDR2: KGHSH, LQKENI. V lost 3 bases to trimming and J lost 2 bases, with 11 bases between them. This CDR3 is 15 amino acids long. DNA of the CDR3: TGTGCCAGCTCACCTACAGGGTACGGCAATCAGCCCCAGCATTTT. Amino acids: CASSPTGYGNQPQHF.

This clone was seen a single time. The CDR3 is CASSWGQGEKLFF. CDR3 coding DNA: TGTGCCAGCAGCTGGGGACAGGGAGAAAAACTGTTTTTT. The rearrangement uses TRBV7-2 and TRBJ1-4; 9 positions match TRBD1. Germline V gene data show CDR1 as SGHTA and CDR2 as FQGNSA. This CDR3 has 13 residues. V dropped 4 bases and J dropped 8; count of bases not matched to a gene: 2.

The chain employs TRBV7-2 and TRBJ2-3; no definite D call. Trimming shortened V by 2 bases and J by 1 base, and 7 bases separated the two germline ends. The germline V gene has CDR1 SGHTA and CDR2 FQGNSA. The CDR3 sequence is 14 residues long. CDR3 nucleotides: TGTGCCAGCAGCTTAAAAACAGGCACAGATACGCAGTATTTT. The encoded protein is CASSLKTGTDTQYF.

This clone appeared a single time. The CDR3 sequence: CASSSQIRTQETQYF. As DNA, the CDR3 is TGTGCCAGCAGCTCACAGATTCGGACACAAGAGACCCAGTACTTC. This chain joins TRBV7-2 and TRBJ2-5; D is perhaps TRBD1 (5 bases). The CDR3 contains 15 residues. The V gene's germline CDR1 is SGHTA and CDR2 FQGNSA. Trimming removed 4 bases at V and 2 bases at J, with 14 bases between.

The chain carries TRBV5-1 and TRBJ2-7; the D gene is possibly TRBD2 (6 bases). The ends were cut back, 0 bases at V and 0 bases at J, with 13 bases in the middle. The CDR3 runs 16 residues. Germline lookup yields CDR1 SGHRS and CDR2 YFSETQ. The CDR3 is CASSLEILGSSYEQYF. The CDR3, as DNA: TGCGCCAGCAGCTTGGAAATACTCGGGAGCTCCTACGAGCAGTACTTC. The full variable domain, with the rest looked up from reference TRBV5-1 and TRBJ2-7, is KAGVTQTPRYLIKTRGQQVTLSCSPISGHRSVSWYQQTPGQGLQFLFEYFSETQRNKGNFPGRFSGRQFSNSRSEMNVSTLELGDSALYLCASSLEILGSSYEQYFGPGTRLTVT.

The chain combines TRBV11-2 with TRBJ1-2; 8 bases line up with TRBD1. J lost 3 bases, V lost 0 bases, and 6 bases had no gene match. CDR1 and CDR2 (germline): SGHAT, FQNNGV. The CDR3 has 16 amino acids. The CDR3 region is CASSLEPGGWDYGYTF. CDR3 nucleotide sequence: TGTGCCAGCAGCTTAGAACCAGGGGGCTGGGACTATGGCTACACCTTC.

The chain links TRBV3-1 (or the pseudogene TRBV3-2) to TRBJ1-1, with D possibly TRBD1 on 5 matching bases. CDR3 length: 14 amino acids. Germline values: CDR1 LGHDT, CDR2 YNNKEL (reference sequence). Trimming shortened V by 3 bases and J by 6 bases, and 14 bases separated the two germline ends. CDR3 region: CASSHLWGQAEAFF. The CDR3 DNA sequence: TGTGCCAGCAGCCACCTCTGGGGCCAAGCTGAAGCTTTCTTT.

This chain links TRBV29-1 with TRBJ2-5; 9 bases agree with TRBD2. The V gene end was trimmed by 8 bases and the J gene end by 3 bases; junction bases not matched to a gene: 4. This CDR3 region has 12 residues. Germline-derived CDR1 and CDR2 are SQVTM and ANQGSEA. CDR3 DNA sequence: TGCAGCCAGACTAGCGGCGAAGAGACCCAGTACTTC. This codes for CSQTSGEETQYF.

The rearrangement links TRBV12-5 to TRBJ1-1; D is uncertain. This CDR3 comprises 13 residues. The germline gives CDR1 LGHNT, CDR2 FRNRAP. The V end was cut by 5 bases, the J end by 2 bases, with 9 bases between. In DNA form, the CDR3 reads TGTGCTAGTGGTCTTACAGAAAACACTGAAGCTTTCTTT. This codes for CASGLTENTEAFF.

The genes are TRBV7-3 and TRBJ2-7; D may be TRBD1 (6 bases). This CDR3 comprises 13 residues. Between the trimmed V and J ends, which lost 5 bases and 3 bases, there was a span of 11 bases. Germline loops: CDR1 SGHTA, CDR2 FQGTGA. The CDR3 nucleotides read TGTGCCAGCAGCCGCGACAGGTACTACGAGCAGTACTTC. Translated, it gives CASSRDRYYEQYF.